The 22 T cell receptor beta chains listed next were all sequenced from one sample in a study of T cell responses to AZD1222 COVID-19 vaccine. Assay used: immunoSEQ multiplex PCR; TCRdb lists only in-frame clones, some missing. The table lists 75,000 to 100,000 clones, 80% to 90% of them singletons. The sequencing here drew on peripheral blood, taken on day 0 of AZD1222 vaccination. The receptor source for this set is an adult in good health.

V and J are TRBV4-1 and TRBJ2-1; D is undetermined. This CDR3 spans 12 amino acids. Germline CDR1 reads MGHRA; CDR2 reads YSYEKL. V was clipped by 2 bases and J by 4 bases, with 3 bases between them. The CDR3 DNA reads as TGCGCCAGCAGCCAACTGTACAATGAGCAGTTCTTC. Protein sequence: CASSQLYNEQFF.

Here the CDR3 reads CASSLEGSIYETQYF. CDR3 in DNA: TGTGCCAGCAGCTTAGAAGGGAGCATCTATGAGACCCAGTACTTC. The genes are TRBV7-6 and TRBJ2-5; tentative D call: TRBD2 (5 bases). Trimming stripped 1 base from V and 5 bases from J, with 14 bases between. Germline CDR1 reads SGHVS; CDR2 reads FNYEAQ. There are 15 residues in the CDR3.

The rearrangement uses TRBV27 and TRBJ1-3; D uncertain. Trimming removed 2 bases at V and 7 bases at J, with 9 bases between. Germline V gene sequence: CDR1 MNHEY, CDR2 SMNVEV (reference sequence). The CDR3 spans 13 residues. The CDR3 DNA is TGTGCCAGCAGTTTAAGGGTTGGGAACACCATATATTTT. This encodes CASSLRVGNTIYF.

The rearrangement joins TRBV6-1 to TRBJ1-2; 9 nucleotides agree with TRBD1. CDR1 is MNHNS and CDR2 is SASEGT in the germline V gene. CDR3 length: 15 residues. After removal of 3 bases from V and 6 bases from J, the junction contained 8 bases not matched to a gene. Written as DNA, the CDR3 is TGTGCCAGCAGTGATCCGGGACAGGGTATGGATGGCTACACCTTC. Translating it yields CASSDPGQGMDGYTF.

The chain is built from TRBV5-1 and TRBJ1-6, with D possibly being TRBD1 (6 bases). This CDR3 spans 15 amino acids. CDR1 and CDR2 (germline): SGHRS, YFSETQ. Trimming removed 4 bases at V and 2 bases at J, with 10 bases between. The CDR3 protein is CASSARDTYNSPLHF. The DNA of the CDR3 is TGCGCCAGCAGCGCCCGGGACACCTATAATTCACCCCTCCACTTT.

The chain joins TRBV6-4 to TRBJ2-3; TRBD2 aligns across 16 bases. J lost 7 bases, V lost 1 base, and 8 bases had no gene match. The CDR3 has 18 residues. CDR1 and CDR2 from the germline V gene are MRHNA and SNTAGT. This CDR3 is CASSDFGTSGGARYTQYF. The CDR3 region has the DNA TGTGCCAGCAGTGACTTCGGGACTAGCGGGGGGGCCAGGTATACGCAGTATTTT.

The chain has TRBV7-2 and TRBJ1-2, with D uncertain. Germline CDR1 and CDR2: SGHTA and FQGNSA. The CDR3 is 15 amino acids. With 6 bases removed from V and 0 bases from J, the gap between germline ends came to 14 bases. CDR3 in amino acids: CASSLRFPTNYGYTF. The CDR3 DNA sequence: TGTGCCAGCAGTCTAAGGTTTCCAACTAACTATGGCTACACCTTC.

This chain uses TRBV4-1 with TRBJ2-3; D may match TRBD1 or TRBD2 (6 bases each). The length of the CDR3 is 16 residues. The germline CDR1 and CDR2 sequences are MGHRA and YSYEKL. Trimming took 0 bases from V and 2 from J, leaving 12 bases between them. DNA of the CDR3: TGCGCCAGCAGCCAAGATTGGGGGGCGCCCACAGATACGCAGTATTTT. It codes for CASSQDWGAPTDTQYF.

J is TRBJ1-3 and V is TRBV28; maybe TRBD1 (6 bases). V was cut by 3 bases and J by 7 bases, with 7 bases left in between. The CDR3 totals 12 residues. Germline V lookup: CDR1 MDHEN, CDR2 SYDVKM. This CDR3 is CASSFQGNTIYF. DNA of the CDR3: TGTGCCAGCAGTTTTCAGGGGAACACCATATATTTT.

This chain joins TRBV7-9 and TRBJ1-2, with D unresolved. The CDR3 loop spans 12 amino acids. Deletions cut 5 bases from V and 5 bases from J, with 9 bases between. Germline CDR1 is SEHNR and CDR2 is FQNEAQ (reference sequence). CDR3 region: CASSPGLYGYTF. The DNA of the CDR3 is TGTGCCAGCAGCCCCGGACTATATGGCTACACCTTC.

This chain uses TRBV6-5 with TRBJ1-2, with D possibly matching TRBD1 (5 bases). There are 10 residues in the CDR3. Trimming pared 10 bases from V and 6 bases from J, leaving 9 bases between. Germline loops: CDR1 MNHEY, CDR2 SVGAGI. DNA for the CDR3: TGTGCCACGGGGGTAGATGGCTACACCTTC. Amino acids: CATGVDGYTF.

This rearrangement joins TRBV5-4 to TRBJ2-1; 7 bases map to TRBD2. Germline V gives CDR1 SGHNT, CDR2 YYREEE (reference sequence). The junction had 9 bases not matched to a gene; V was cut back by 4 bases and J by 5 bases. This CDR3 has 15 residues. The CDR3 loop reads CASSLPRGSDNEQFF. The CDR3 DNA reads TGTGCCAGCAGCCTACCGCGGGGGAGTGACAATGAGCAGTTCTTC. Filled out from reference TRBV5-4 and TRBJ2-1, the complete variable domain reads ETGVTQSPTHLIKTRGQQVTLRCSSQSGHNTVSWYQQALGQGPQFIFQYYREEENGRGNFPPRFSGLQFPNYSSELNVNALELDDSALYLCASSLPRGSDNEQFFGPGTRLTVL.

CDR3 bases: TGTGCCAGCAGCTTATGGGGGGGAGGTGAAGCTTTCTTT. This gives the protein CASSLWGGGEAFF. V gene TRBV11-2 combines with J gene TRBJ1-1; D possibly corresponds to TRBD1 (5 bases). Germline CDR1 and CDR2: SGHAT and FQNNGV. The CDR3 sequence is 13 residues long. Between the trimmed V and J ends, which lost 2 bases and 7 bases, there was a span of 11 bases. Supplemented by reference TRBV11-2 and TRBJ1-1, the full variable domain reads EAGVAQSPRYKIIEKRQSVAFWCNPISGHATLYWYQQILGQGPKLLIQFQNNGVVDDSQLPKDRFSAERLKGVDSTLKIQPAKLEDSAVYLCASSLWGGGEAFFGQGTRLTVV.

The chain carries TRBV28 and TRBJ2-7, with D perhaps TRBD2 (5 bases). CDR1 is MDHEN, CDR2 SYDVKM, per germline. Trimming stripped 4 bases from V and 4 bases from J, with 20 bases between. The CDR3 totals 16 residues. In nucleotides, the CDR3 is TGTGCCAGCAGTTCTCCGGGCCGAGGGTTCATTTACGAGCAGTACTTC. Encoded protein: CASSSPGRGFIYEQYF.

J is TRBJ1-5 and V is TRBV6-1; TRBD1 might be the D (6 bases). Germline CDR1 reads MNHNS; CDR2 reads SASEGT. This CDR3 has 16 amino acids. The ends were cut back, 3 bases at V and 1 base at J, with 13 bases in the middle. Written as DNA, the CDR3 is TGTGCCAGCAGTGAGGGGGCAGGGTGGAGCAATCAGCCCCAGCATTTT. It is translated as CASSEGAGWSNQPQHF.

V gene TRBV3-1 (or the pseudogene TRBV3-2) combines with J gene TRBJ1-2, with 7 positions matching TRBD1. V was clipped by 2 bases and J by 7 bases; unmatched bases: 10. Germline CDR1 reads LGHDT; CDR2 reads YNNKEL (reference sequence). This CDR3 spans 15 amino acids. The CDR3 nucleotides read TGTGCCAGCAGCCAACCTCGCAGGGGGTTGCGTGGCTACACCTTC. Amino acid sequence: CASSQPRRGLRGYTF.

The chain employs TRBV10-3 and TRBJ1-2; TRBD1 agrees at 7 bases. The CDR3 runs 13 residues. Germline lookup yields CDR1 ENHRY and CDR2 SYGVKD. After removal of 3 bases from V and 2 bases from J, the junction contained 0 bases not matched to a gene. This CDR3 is CAISDRGNYGYTF. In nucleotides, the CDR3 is TGTGCCATCAGTGACAGGGGGAACTATGGCTACACCTTC.

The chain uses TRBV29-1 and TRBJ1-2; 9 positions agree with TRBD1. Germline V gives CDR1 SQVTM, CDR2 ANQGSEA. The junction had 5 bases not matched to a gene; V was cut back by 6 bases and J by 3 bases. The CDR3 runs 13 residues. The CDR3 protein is CSVHDRGYYGYTF. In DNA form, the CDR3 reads TGCAGCGTCCACGACAGGGGGTACTATGGCTACACCTTC.

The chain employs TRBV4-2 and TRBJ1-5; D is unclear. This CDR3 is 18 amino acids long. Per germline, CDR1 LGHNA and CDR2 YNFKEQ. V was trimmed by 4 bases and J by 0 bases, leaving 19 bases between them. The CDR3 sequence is CASSPSTRYYDSNQPQHF. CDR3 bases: TGTGCCAGCAGCCCATCGACCCGTTATTATGATAGCAATCAGCCCCAGCATTTT.

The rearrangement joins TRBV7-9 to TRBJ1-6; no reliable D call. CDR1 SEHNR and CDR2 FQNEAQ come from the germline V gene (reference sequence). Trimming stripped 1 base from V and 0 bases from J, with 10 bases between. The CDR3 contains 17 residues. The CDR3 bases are TGTGCCAGCAGCTTAGAGTCGGGGAGCTCCTATAATTCACCCCTCCACTTT. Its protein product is CASSLESGSSYNSPLHF.

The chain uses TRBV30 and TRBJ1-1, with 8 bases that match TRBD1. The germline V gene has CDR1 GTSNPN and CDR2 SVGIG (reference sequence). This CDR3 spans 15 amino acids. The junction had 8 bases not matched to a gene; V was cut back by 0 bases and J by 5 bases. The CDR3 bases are TGTGCCTGGAGTGTCGTAGGACAGGGAGGTACTGAAGCTTTCTTT. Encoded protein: CAWSVVGQGGTEAFF.

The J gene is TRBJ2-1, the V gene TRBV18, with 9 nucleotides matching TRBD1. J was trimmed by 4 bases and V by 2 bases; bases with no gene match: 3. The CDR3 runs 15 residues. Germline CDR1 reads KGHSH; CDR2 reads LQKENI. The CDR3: CASSPGTGLYNEQFF. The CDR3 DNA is TGTGCCAGCTCACCAGGGACAGGGTTATACAATGAGCAGTTCTTC.